This TCR beta chain was documented in a study of cytomegalovirus exposure and HLA in healthy donors. Study results and limitations: Productive status was seen about 90% or about 30% of the time for most TCR beta V segments in an earlier analysis. Reportedly, fewer N-insertions than the approximately 610-donor mean appeared in an Asian-associated ancestry cluster in a later analysis.

A remark on this clone: The antigen is undetermined.

Germline-derived CDR1 and CDR2 are WNHNN and SYGVQD (reference sequence). This CDR3 has 14 residues. J lost 1 base, V lost 6 bases, and 4 bases had no gene match. The PCR employed 60 Vbeta primers together with 13 Jbeta primers. Profiling relied on immunoSEQ multiplex PCR, and the TCRdb table lists in-frame clones only, not all of them. The table includes approximately 190,000 clones, around four fifths detected once. This chain connects TRBV10-1 to TRBJ2-3, with 7 bases matching TRBD1. The sequence was collected from a woman in her 50s in good health and CMV-seropositive. The source material was PBMCs. The CDR3 loop reads CASSRDRRTDTQYF. Here the CDR3 DNA reads TGCGCCAGCAGCCGGGACAGACGCACAGATACGCAGTATTTT.